This T cell receptor (beta chain) originates from a study of metastatic and nonmetastatic thyroid tumors. Turning to the study itself: Both malignant and benign thyroid patients supplied peripheral blood and tumor or nodule tissue samples, across which the repertoires of these patients were then compared.

The trim removed 1 base at V and 4 bases at J, leaving 3 bases unmatched. This CDR3 is built from 16 residues. Germline-derived CDR1 and CDR2 are KGHSH and LQKENI. This clone was seen many times. What it binds is not known. Per the original data handling: The study took CDR3 differences across clinicopathological groups and made a distant-metastasis classifier for papillary thyroid cancer from them. With MiXCR, TCRdb called clones anew from the PCR reads. TCRdb's processing, not the study's, gives the V and J calls here. The profile shows approximately 30,000 clones, 7% to 8% of them singletons. The entire patient cohort was treatment-naive prior to thyroid surgery. Study-wide results and limits: Compared with benign nodules, malignant thyroid tumors were reported to have significantly higher TCR beta diversity in both blood and tumor.

The chain uses TRBV18 and TRBJ2-1; 11 nucleotides align to TRBD1. This TCR derives from a female donor with papillary thyroid cancer or a benign thyroid nodule (not recorded which). Some clones in this sample may be carry-over from other donors' samples. The material sequenced was blood. The CDR3, as DNA: TGTGCCAGCTCACCACTTGGGACAGGGGGGTACAATGAGCAGTTCTTC. Translation: CASSPLGTGGYNEQFF.